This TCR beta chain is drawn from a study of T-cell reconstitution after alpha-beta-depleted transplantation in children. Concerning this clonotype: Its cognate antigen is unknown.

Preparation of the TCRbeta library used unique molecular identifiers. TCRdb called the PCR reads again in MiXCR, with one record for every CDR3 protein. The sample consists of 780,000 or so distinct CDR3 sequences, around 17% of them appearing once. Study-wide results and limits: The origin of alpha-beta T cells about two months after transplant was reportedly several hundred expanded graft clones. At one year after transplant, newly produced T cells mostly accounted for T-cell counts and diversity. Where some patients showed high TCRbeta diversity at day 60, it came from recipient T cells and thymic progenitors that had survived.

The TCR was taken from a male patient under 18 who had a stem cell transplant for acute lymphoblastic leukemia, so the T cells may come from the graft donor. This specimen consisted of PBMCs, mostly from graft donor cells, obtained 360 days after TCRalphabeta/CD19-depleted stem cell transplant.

CDR3 coding DNA: TGCAGTGCCTCGTTCAGTGGTGCCTACGAGCAGTACTTC. Residues: CSASFSGAYEQYF. The gene calls are TRBV20-1 and TRBJ2-7; no reliable D call. Germline CDR1 reads DFQATT; CDR2 reads SNEGSKA (reference sequence). The CDR3 runs 13 residues. V shed 6 bases and J shed 2 bases, with 14 bases lying between them.